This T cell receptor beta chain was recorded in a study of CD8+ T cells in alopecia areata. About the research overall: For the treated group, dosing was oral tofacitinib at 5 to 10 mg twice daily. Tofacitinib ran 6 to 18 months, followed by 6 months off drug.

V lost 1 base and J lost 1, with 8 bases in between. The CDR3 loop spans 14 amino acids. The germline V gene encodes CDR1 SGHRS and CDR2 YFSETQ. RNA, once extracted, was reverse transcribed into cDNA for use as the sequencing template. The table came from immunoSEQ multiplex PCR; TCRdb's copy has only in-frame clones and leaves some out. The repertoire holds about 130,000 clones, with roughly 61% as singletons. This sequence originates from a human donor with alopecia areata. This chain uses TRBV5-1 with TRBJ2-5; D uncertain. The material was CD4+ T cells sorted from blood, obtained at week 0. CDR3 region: CASSLWSGQETQYF. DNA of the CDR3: TGCGCCAGCAGCTTGTGGTCGGGCCAAGAGACCCAGTACTTC.